The 26 T cell receptor beta chains given below trace back to one sample, sequenced in a study of glioma-infiltrating T cells. Amplification of TCR alpha and beta CDR3 regions from RNA used iRepertoire nested multiplex PCR. MiXCR, applied by TCRdb to the multiplex PCR reads, yields one record per CDR3 protein. Of almost 2,500 distinct CDR3 sequences in the sample, 55% to 80% were seen once. Sequenced: glioma tissue, nonneoplastic brain tissue, or PBMCs (not recorded which). The receptors shown here come from a human donor with low-grade glioma or glioblastoma, undergoing nonglioma brain surgery, or in good health (not recorded which).

This clonotype was counted a few times. V is TRBV18 and J is TRBJ2-7, with D unresolved. The CDR3 is 12 amino acids. Germline CDR1 is KGHSH and CDR2 is LQKENI. Trimming stripped 3 bases from V and 4 bases from J, with 7 bases between. The DNA of the CDR3 is TGTGCCAGCTCACCGGTTCTGTACGAGCAGTACTTC. Protein product: CASSPVLYEQYF.

Turning to this clonotype: One end of the junction varies from germline; a read error may be responsible. V usage is TRBV6-2 or TRBV6-3 and J usage is TRBJ2-5; D perhaps matches TRBD1 (6 bases). The CDR3 sequence is 15 residues long. In germline, CDR1 is MNHEY, CDR2 SVGEGT. CDR3 sequence: CASTKEGGAQETEYF. Written as DNA, the CDR3 is TGTGCCAGCACCAAAGAAGGGGGAGCCCAAGAGACCGAGTACTTC.

This clonotype was picked up many times. J is TRBJ2-1 and V is TRBV12-3 or TRBV12-4; 8 bases are a match to TRBD2. With V trimmed by 7 bases and J by 9 bases, 11 bases remained unmatched. There are 14 residues in the CDR3. The CDR3 sequence is CASNPGLEDSEQFF. DNA of the CDR3: TGTGCCAGCAACCCGGGACTAGAGGATAGTGAGCAGTTCTTC.

In its sample, this clonotype was seen a few times. This sequence joins TRBV6-1 and TRBJ2-2, with TRBD2 identical over 7 bases. CDR1 and CDR2 (germline): MNHNS, SASEGT. Losses at the gene ends were 7 bases for V and 4 bases for J; bases not matched to a gene: 9. The CDR3 contains 15 residues. DNA of the CDR3: TGTGCCAGCACCAAAGGCGGGGGAGCCACCGGGGAGCTGTTTTTT. This sequence encodes CASTKGGGATGELFF.

In its sample, this clonotype ranks as large. The V gene is TRBV7-9, the J gene TRBJ1-3; D ambiguous. The CDR3 is 15 amino acids. Trimming stripped 5 bases from V and 2 bases from J, with 13 bases between. The germline gives CDR1 SEHNR, CDR2 FQNEAQ (reference sequence). CDR3 nucleotides: TGTGCCAGCAGCATTGGTACGGAGCCTGGAAACACCATATATTTT. It is translated as CASSIGTEPGNTIYF.

This clonotype was seen more than once but under ten times. V and J are TRBV27 and TRBJ2-5, with TRBD2 as a possible D gene (6 bases). Per germline, CDR1 MNHEY and CDR2 SMNVEV (reference sequence). The CDR3 is made up of 14 amino acids. The V end was cut by 5 bases, the J end by 3 bases, with 13 bases between. The CDR3 nucleotides are TGTGCCAGCAGTCTAGGAGGAGGGAAAGAGACCCAGTACTTC. Translating gives CASSLGGGKETQYF.

This rearrangement joins TRBV6-6 to TRBJ2-7; TRBD1 matches 12 bases. The germline V gene encodes CDR1 MNHNY and CDR2 SVGAGI (reference sequence). The CDR3 extends over 17 amino acids. As DNA, the CDR3 is TGTGCCAGCAGTTACACCAGGGACAGGGGGCAAGAGTACGAGCAGTGCGTC. It is translated as CASSYTRDRGQEYEQCV.

In the case of this clonotype: The CDR3 end shows no conserved phenylalanine or tryptophan, and so a read error is likely. The DNA is left out, because the CDR3 cannot be placed on it with certainty; the CDR3 is given as TCRdb lists it. The J gene is TRBJ2-7, the V gene TRBV6-2 or TRBV6-3; the table's D call, TRBD1, has no DNA check behind it. The CDR3 is 14 residues long, ends included. CDR1 MNHEY and CDR2 SVGEGT come from the germline V gene. The CDR3 is CASSGDSSSYEEYA.

Turning to this clonotype: The junction departs from germline at one end; a sequencing error may be responsible. The rearrangement joins TRBV4-3 to TRBJ2-1; TRBD1 might be the D (6 bases). This CDR3 region has 15 residues. Germline V gene sequence: CDR1 LGHNA, CDR2 YSLEER. The CDR3 bases are TGCGCTAGCAGCCCTACAGGGACGGGCCTAAATGAGCAGTTCTTC. Amino acids: CASSPTGTGLNEQFF.

This clonotype is classed as large (0.1 to 1%). This chain uses TRBV11-2 with TRBJ1-4; weak D call: TRBD1 (5 bases). From germline, CDR1 is SGHAT and CDR2 FQNNGV. The CDR3 length is 15 residues. Trimming shortened V by 3 bases and J by 5 bases, and 13 bases separated the two germline ends. The CDR3, as DNA: TGTGCCAGCAGCTTCGTAGAAGCAGGGAATGAAAAACTGTTTTTT. Translating gives CASSFVEAGNEKLFF.

The sample holds a few counts of this clonotype. Compared with germline, one end of the junction differs, possibly owing to a read error. The V call is TRBV3-1, the J call TRBJ2-5; 8 bases fit TRBD1. The CDR3 totals 14 residues. The germline V gene has CDR1 LGHDT and CDR2 YNNKEL (reference sequence). The CDR3 DNA reads as TGTGGCAGCAGCCCGAGGACAGGGAGAGAGGACCAGTACTTC. Protein product: CGSSPRTGREDQYF.

This clonotype is labeled medium-sized. This chain connects TRBV11-2 to TRBJ2-7, with 8 bases lining up with TRBD1. CDR1 and CDR2 (germline): SGHAT, FQNNGV. The CDR3 has 13 amino acids. The ends lost 5 bases at V and 5 bases at J; junction bases unmatched: 5. CDR3 in DNA: TGTGCCAGCAGCATGGACAGGGAAAACGAGCAGTACTTC. Amino acids: CASSMDRENEQYF.

This clonotype was seen once. Its ends do not fully match the called genes, so a read error is possible. J is TRBJ1-4 and V is TRBV7-9, with TRBD1 matching over 7 bases. Per the germline V gene, CDR1 is SEHNR and CDR2 is FQNEAQ (reference sequence). The CDR3 totals 12 residues. The CDR3 DNA reads TGTGGCAGCCGGGACAGCGATGAAAAACTGTTTTTT. This sequence encodes CGSRDSDEKLFF.

The V and J genes are TRBV29-1 and TRBJ2-5, with D perhaps matching TRBD2 (6 bases). CDR1 and CDR2 (germline): SQVTM, ANQGSEA. The CDR3 runs 13 residues. CDR3 sequence (DNA): TGCAAAGTTGAACCAGGAGGGAAAAAGACCCAGTACTTC. Protein sequence: CKVEPGGKKTQYF.

This clonotype was detected many times. This may stem from a read error, because a much larger clone lies one nucleotide away. The CDR3 loop reads CASSSGDRMSEQFF. The CDR3 DNA is TGTGCCAGTAGTAGTGGGGACAGAATGAGTGAGCAGTTCTTC. The chain recombines TRBV19 with TRBJ2-1; 7 positions agree with TRBD1. Trimming cost V 4 bases and J 9 bases; bases outside gene matches: 9. Germline V gene data show CDR1 as LNHDA and CDR2 as SQIVND (reference sequence). The CDR3 has 14 amino acids.

The gene calls are TRBV14 and TRBJ1-2; the D is unclear. V dropped 4 bases and J dropped 9 bases, with 12 bases sitting between them. CDR3 length: 12 residues. The germline CDR1 and CDR2 sequences are SGHDN and FVKESK. Here the CDR3 DNA reads TGTGCCAGCAGCCCAGAGAGGACTAGCTACACCTTC. This translates into CASSPERTSYTF.

This clonotype has a count of ten or more. The CDR3 loop reads CSATQGNEQYV. In DNA form, the CDR3 reads TGCAGCGCGACCCAGGGGAACGAGCAGTACGTC. The chain uses TRBV29-1 and TRBJ2-7; a possible D gene is TRBD1 (6 bases). Germline CDR1 and CDR2: SQVTM and ANQGSEA. V was pared by 7 bases and J by 5 bases, with 12 bases between. The CDR3 has 11 amino acids.

J is TRBJ1-1 and V is TRBV6-6; D remains unclear. The CDR3 extends over 13 amino acids. Germline-derived CDR1 and CDR2 are MNHNY and SVGAGI (reference sequence). The CDR3 loop reads CATRGSGWTEAFF. The CDR3, as DNA: TGTGCTACTCGAGGGTCGGGATGGACTGAAGCTTTCTTT.

This rearrangement joins TRBV20-1 to TRBJ2-5, with a possible D match to TRBD1 (6 bases). The CDR3 loop spans 14 amino acids. Between the trimmed V and J ends, which lost 6 bases and 3 bases, there was a span of 17 bases. Germline assignment: CDR1 DFQATT and CDR2 SNEGSKA (reference sequence). Here the CDR3 reads CSASSQAGEETQYF. CDR3 nucleotide sequence: TGCAGTGCCAGCAGCCAAGCAGGGGAAGAGACCCAGTACTTC.

Comments on this clonotype: A junction end diverges from the germline sequence, so it may reflect a read error. The rearrangement uses TRBV6-5 and TRBJ2-1, with no clear D. The CDR3 covers 15 residues. In germline, CDR1 is MNHEY, CDR2 SVGAGI. The CDR3 bases are TGTGCCAGCAGTCCGGCTGTATTCTCCAACAATGAGCAGTTCTTC. This translates into CASSPAVFSNNEQFF.

In its sample, this clonotype ranks as medium-sized (0.01 to 0.1%). This may come from a read error, since a much larger clone is one base off. V usage is TRBV20-1 and J usage is TRBJ1-1; tentatively, D is TRBD1 (6 bases). The CDR3 extends over 14 amino acids. From germline, CDR1 is DFQATT and CDR2 SNEGSKA (reference sequence). DNA of the CDR3: TGCAGTGTTAGATCGGGACACCGAGTCACTGAAGCTTTCTTT. This encodes CSVRSGHRVTEAFF.

The chain couples TRBV20-1 to TRBJ2-5; 9 bases align to TRBD2. The V gene end was trimmed by 8 bases and the J gene end by 3 bases; junction bases not matched to a gene: 13. This CDR3 contains 15 residues. The germline V gene has CDR1 DFQATT and CDR2 SNEGSKA (reference sequence). In nucleotides, the CDR3 is TGCAGTCTTCCAGAGGCGGGGGGGGGCAAAGAGACCCAGTACTTC. Protein product: CSLPEAGGGKETQYF.

V and J are TRBV6-2 or TRBV6-3 and TRBJ1-5; D remains unclear. Germline-derived CDR1 and CDR2 are MNHEY and SVGEGT. Trimming removed 5 bases at V and 0 bases at J, with 5 bases between. CDR3 length equals 13 residues. The CDR3 here is CASSRDSNQPQHF. CDR3 DNA sequence: TGTGCCAGCAGTCGAGATAGCAATCAGCCCCAGCATTTT.

This clonotype was recorded a few times. V and J are TRBV15 and TRBJ2-3; no clear D gene. The CDR3 consists of 14 residues. V was shortened by 5 bases and J by 0 bases, with 9 bases between the two germline ends. Germline CDR1 is LNHNV and CDR2 is YYDKDF (reference sequence). This CDR3 reads CATSGRKSTDTQYF. In DNA form, the CDR3 reads TGTGCCACCAGCGGCAGGAAAAGCACAGATACGCAGTATTTT.

On this clonotype: One end of the junction fails to match germline, which may point to a read error. V gene TRBV12-3 or TRBV12-4 combines with J gene TRBJ2-5, with TRBD2 as a possible D gene (5 bases). This CDR3 spans 14 amino acids. The CDR3 reads CTSSADYTQETQYF. The DNA for the CDR3 is TGTACCAGCAGTGCCGACTACACCCAAGAGACCCAGTACTTC.

This chain connects TRBV27 to TRBJ2-7, with a tentative D call TRBD1 (6 bases). V lost 0 bases and J 3 bases, leaving 21 bases between the germline ends. Germline CDR1 and CDR2: MNHEY and SMNVEV (reference sequence). There are 18 residues in the CDR3. The CDR3 DNA is TGTGCCAGCAGTTTATCACATTCAGGGGTAGGATCTGGCTACGAGCAGTACGTC. Its protein is CASSLSHSGVGSGYEQYV.